This passage covers 15 T cell receptor beta chains from one sample sequenced in a study of cytomegalovirus exposure and HLA in healthy donors. Both 60 Vbeta primers and 13 Jbeta primers went into the PCR. TCRdb keeps only in-frame clones here, not all; method: immunoSEQ multiplex PCR. The data show about 210,000 clones, with over 80% seen just once and 6% held by the top ten. Input material: PBMCs. These receptors originate from a man aged 40-55 years in good health and CMV-seropositive.

V and J are TRBV7-9 and TRBJ1-1; D might be TRBD1 (5 bases). The CDR3 has 14 amino acids. Trimming took off 1 base at V and 4 bases at J, with 10 bases between the two ends. Germline V lookup: CDR1 SEHNR, CDR2 FQNEAQ (reference sequence). The CDR3: CASSLETGGTEAFF. The CDR3 nucleotides read TGTGCCAGCAGCTTAGAAACCGGGGGCACTGAAGCTTTCTTT. The whole variable domain, remainder taken from reference TRBV7-9 and TRBJ1-1, is DTGVSQNPRHKITKRGQNVTFRCDPISEHNRLYWYRQTLGQGPEFLTYFQNEAQLEKSRLLSDRFSAERPKGSFSTLEIQRTEQGDSAMYLCASSLETGGTEAFFGQGTRLTVV.

V is TRBV14 and J is TRBJ2-5; no clear D. Deletions cut 0 bases from V and 3 bases from J, with 8 bases between. Germline V gives CDR1 SGHDN, CDR2 FVKESK. The CDR3 spans 14 residues. The CDR3 here is CASSQDLAEETQYF. Here the CDR3 DNA reads TGTGCCAGCAGCCAAGATCTGGCGGAAGAGACCCAGTACTTC.

There are a few counts of this clone. This chain links TRBV6-6 with TRBJ2-3, with 8 bases aligning to TRBD1. The CDR3 length is 15 residues. Trimming at V came to 6 bases and at J to 1 base, leaving 6 bases not matched to a gene. Germline V gene lookup returns CDR1 MNHNY and CDR2 SVGAGI (reference sequence). The CDR3 DNA reads TGTGCCAGCAGCCCGGACAGGGTAGGCACAGATACGCAGTATTTT. As protein: CASSPDRVGTDTQYF.

V usage is TRBV19 and J usage is TRBJ2-6; TRBD1 matches 9 bases. The junction had 4 bases not matched to a gene; V was cut back by 5 bases and J by 2 bases. This CDR3 comprises 16 residues. CDR1 and CDR2 from the germline V gene are LNHDA and SQIVND (reference sequence). This CDR3 reads CASSVTGGTGANVLTF. For the CDR3, the DNA is TGTGCCAGTAGTGTGACAGGGGGTACTGGGGCCAACGTCCTGACTTTC.

The chain recombines TRBV11-3 with TRBJ2-6; TRBD1 aligns across 9 bases. The V gene end was trimmed by 5 bases and the J gene end by 1 base; junction bases not matched to a gene: 6. The length of the CDR3 is 17 residues. Germline CDR1 is SGHNT and CDR2 is YENEEA. Here the CDR3 DNA reads TGTGCCAGCAGCCCTGGACAGGGGAGTTCTGGGGCCAACGTCCTGACTTTC. It translates to CASSPGQGSSGANVLTF.

The chain is built from TRBV25-1 and TRBJ2-3, with D perhaps matching TRBD2 (7 bases). The V gene's germline CDR1 is MGHDK and CDR2 SYGVNS. The V end lost 8 bases, the J end lost 4 bases, and 22 bases lay between the germline ends. The CDR3 contains 16 residues. The CDR3 DNA follows: TGTGCCAGCGGGGGGGGCCGGGCGGGGTTGCCAGATACGCAGTATTTT. Encoded protein: CASGGGRAGLPDTQYF.

V gene TRBV30 combines with J gene TRBJ2-7; TRBD2 matches at 13 bases. The trim removed 1 base at V and 4 bases at J, leaving 10 bases unmatched. The CDR3 has 17 amino acids. Germline loops: CDR1 GTSNPN, CDR2 SVGIG (reference sequence). CDR3 DNA sequence: TGTGCCTGGAGTGATACTAGCGGGAGGGGGTTTGATTACGAGCAGTACTTC. Encoded protein: CAWSDTSGRGFDYEQYF. The full variable domain, rest sourced from reference TRBV30 and TRBJ2-7, is SQTIHQWPATLVQPVGSPLSLECTVEGTSNPNLYWYRQAAGRGLQLLFYSVGIGQISSEVPQNLSASRPQDRQFILSSKKLLLSDSGFYLCAWSDTSGRGFDYEQYFGPGTRLTVT.

This sequence joins TRBV6-1 and TRBJ2-1; 10 bases are a match to TRBD1. The germline V gene encodes CDR1 MNHNS and CDR2 SASEGT. V lost 0 bases and J lost 4; bases outside the gene matches: 6. The CDR3 runs 17 residues. The CDR3 sequence is CASSEALGDRGYNEQFF. The CDR3, as DNA: TGTGCCAGCAGTGAAGCGCTTGGGGACAGGGGTTACAATGAGCAGTTCTTC.

The rearrangement joins TRBV7-9 to TRBJ2-7, with no clear D. Germline CDR1 reads SEHNR; CDR2 reads FQNEAQ (reference sequence). The V end lost 1 base, the J end lost 4 bases, and 8 bases lay between the germline ends. The CDR3 is 13 residues long. CDR3: CASSLEPGYEQYV. Here the CDR3 DNA reads TGTGCCAGCAGCTTAGAACCCGGGTACGAGCAGTACGTC.

The rearrangement links TRBV29-1 to TRBJ1-1; D not resolved. V gave up 7 bases and J gave up 0 bases, with 9 bases separating them. Germline V gene lookup returns CDR1 SQVTM and CDR2 ANQGSEA. This CDR3 is built from 12 residues. In DNA form, the CDR3 reads TGCAGCGGACAAGGAATGAACACTGAAGCTTTCTTT. This gives the protein CSGQGMNTEAFF.

This chain joins TRBV4-1 and TRBJ2-2; no clear D. Trimming cost V 1 base and J 4 bases, with 7 bases left between them. In germline, CDR1 is MGHRA, CDR2 YSYEKL. The CDR3 contains 14 residues. CDR3 residues: CASSQAVPTGELFF. CDR3 DNA: TGCGCCAGCAGCCAAGCGGTACCCACCGGGGAGCTGTTTTTT.

This clone has just a few counts. The gene calls are TRBV7-8 and TRBJ1-2, with D possibly TRBD1 on 5 matching bases. This CDR3 spans 17 amino acids. The germline V gene has CDR1 SGHVS and CDR2 FQNEAQ. Trimming pared 5 bases from V and 8 bases from J, leaving 27 bases between. Written as DNA, the CDR3 is TGTGCCAGCAGCCTCCCGGACACTGAAATAGCAACAGGCGGCTACACCTTC. Its translation: CASSLPDTEIATGGYTF.

V is TRBV25-1 and J is TRBJ2-1; D gene ambiguous. CDR3 size: 12 residues. V was pared by 1 base and J by 7 bases, with 5 bases between. Germline V gives CDR1 MGHDK, CDR2 SYGVNS. The CDR3 DNA is TGTGCCAGCAGTGAATGGCCTAATGAGCAGTTCTTC. Translating it yields CASSEWPNEQFF.

The chain is built from TRBV5-1 and TRBJ1-2; maybe TRBD1 (6 bases). Germline V CDR1 and CDR2: SGHRS, YFSETQ. V shed 3 bases and J shed 4 bases, with 16 bases lying between them. This CDR3 region has 15 residues. The CDR3 loop reads CASSSRSLGGYGYTF. The CDR3 region has the DNA TGCGCCAGCAGCTCGAGATCATTAGGGGGCTATGGCTACACCTTC.

The chain is built from TRBV6-5 and TRBJ2-7; 8 bases are a match to TRBD1. The CDR3 is made up of 14 amino acids. Germline V gene lookup returns CDR1 MNHEY and CDR2 SVGAGI. V lost 6 bases to trimming and J lost 2 bases; unmatched junction nucleotides: 6. The CDR3 is CASRQDREAYEQYF. The CDR3 coding sequence is TGTGCCAGCAGACAGGACAGGGAGGCCTACGAGCAGTACTTC.